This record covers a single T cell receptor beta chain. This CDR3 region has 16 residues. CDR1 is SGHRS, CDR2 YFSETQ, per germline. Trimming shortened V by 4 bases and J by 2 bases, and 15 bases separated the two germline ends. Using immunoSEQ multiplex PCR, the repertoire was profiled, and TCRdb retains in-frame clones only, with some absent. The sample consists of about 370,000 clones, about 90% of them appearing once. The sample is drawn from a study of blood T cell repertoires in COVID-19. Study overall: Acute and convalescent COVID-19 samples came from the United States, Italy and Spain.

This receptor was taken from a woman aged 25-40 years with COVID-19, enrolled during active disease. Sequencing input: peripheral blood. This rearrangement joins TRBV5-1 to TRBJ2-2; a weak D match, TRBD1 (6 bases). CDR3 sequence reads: CASSLLQGGNTGELFF. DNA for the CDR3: TGCGCCAGCAGCCTACTACAGGGTGGTAACACCGGGGAGCTGTTTTTT.